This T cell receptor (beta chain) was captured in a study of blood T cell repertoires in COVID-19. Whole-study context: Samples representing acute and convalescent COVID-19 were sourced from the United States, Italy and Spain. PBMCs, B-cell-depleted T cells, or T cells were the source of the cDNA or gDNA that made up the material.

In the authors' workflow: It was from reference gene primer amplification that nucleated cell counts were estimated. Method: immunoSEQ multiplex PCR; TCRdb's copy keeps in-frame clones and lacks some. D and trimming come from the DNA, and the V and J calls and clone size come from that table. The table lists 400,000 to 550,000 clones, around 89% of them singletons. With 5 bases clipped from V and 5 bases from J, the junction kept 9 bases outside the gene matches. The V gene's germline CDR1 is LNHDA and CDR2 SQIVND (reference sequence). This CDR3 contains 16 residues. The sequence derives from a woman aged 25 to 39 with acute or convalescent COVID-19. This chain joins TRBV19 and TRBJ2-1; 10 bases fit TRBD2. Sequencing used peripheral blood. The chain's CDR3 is CASSPTPSGGNNEQFF. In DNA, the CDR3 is TGTGCCAGTAGTCCCACCCCTAGCGGGGGAAACAATGAGCAGTTCTTC. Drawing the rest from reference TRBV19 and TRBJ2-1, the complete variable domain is DGGITQSPKYLFRKEGQNVTLSCEQNLNHDAMYWYRQDPGQGLRLIYYSQIVNDFQKGDIAEGYSVSREKKESFPLTVTSAQKNPTAFYLCASSPTPSGGNNEQFFGPGTRLTVL.